Reported below is one T cell receptor beta chain. This record belongs to a study of shared clonotypes between healthy human individuals. Study as a whole: Plates per donor: three CD4 naive, three CD4 memory, two CD8 naive, one CD8 memory.

V was shortened by 0 bases and J by 8 bases, with 14 bases between the two germline ends. Germline CDR1 is SGHRS and CDR2 is YFSETQ. The CDR3 consists of 14 residues. The assay was immunoSEQ multiplex PCR, and TCRdb's table has in-frame clones only and misses some. The sample shows about 2.4 million clones, approximately 94% of them seen only once. Nashville, Tennessee was home to all donors, who were Caucasian adults. The chain has TRBV5-1 and TRBJ1-2; tentatively, D is TRBD1 (5 bases). The sequence derives from a man between 18 and 29 years old in good health. Some clones in this sample may be carry-over from other donors' samples. The sample was naive CD4+ T cells from PBMCs. Regarding subset: CD45RA+ positively selected. The CDR3: CASSLDGATLGYTF. CDR3 nucleotides: TGCGCCAGCAGCTTGGATGGGGCCACCTTGGGCTACACCTTC.